The clone carrying this TCR beta chain was found once. Its specificity is not known. V lost 5 bases to trimming and J lost 1 base; unmatched junction nucleotides: 9. There are 16 residues in the CDR3. Germline CDR1 is SGHTA and CDR2 is FQGTGA. The record originates from a study of shared clonotypes between healthy human individuals. Profiled with immunoSEQ multiplex PCR; TCRdb holds only in-frame clones, not every one. The table has some 1 million clones, 70% to 80% seen once; the top ten hold approximately 1.5%. Study-wide results and caveats: Among donors, the sharing of clonotypes was expected to be influenced by sequencing depth.

The clonotype comes from a man aged 18 to 30 in good health. The rearrangement uses TRBV7-3 and TRBJ2-7; 9 bases are a match to TRBD2. Specimen: memory CD4+ T cells sorted from blood. Noted subset: CD45RA-negative fraction. CDR3 sequence (DNA): TGTGCCAGCAGCCAACAAGCGGGGGGTGCTTCCTACGAGCAGTACTTC. It encodes CASSQQAGGASYEQYF.